One sample yielded the 26 T cell receptor beta chains listed below, sequenced in a study of CD8+ T cells in alopecia areata. In each case, RNA was isolated and then reverse transcribed into cDNA as the sequencing template. Here immunoSEQ multiplex PCR was the method, and the copy in TCRdb shows in-frame clones only, minus some. In the table there are around 200,000 clones, roughly 60% of which are singletons. This specimen consisted of CD4+ T cells sorted from blood, obtained at week 0. The receptors derive from a human donor with alopecia areata.

The chain has TRBV11-2 and TRBJ1-2; the D is unclear. Trimming stripped 1 base from V and 5 bases from J, with 5 bases between. In germline, CDR1 is SGHAT, CDR2 FQNNGV. The CDR3 sequence is 12 residues long. For the CDR3, the DNA is TGTGCCAGCAGCTTAGGGGTTTATGGCTACACCTTC. Protein: CASSLGVYGYTF.

This clone occurred once. The DNA of the CDR3 is TGCAGCGTTGAGGACCCCTTCGCTGCAGATACGCAGTATTTT. It yields the protein CSVEDPFAADTQYF. The chain joins TRBV29-1 to TRBJ2-3; D not certain. The ends were cut back, 3 bases at V and 4 bases at J, with 14 bases in the middle. Looked up from germline, CDR1 is SQVTM and CDR2 is ANQGSEA. The CDR3 consists of 14 residues.

This clone was observed a single time. The V gene is TRBV15, the J gene TRBJ2-3; D is perhaps TRBD1 (5 bases). From germline, CDR1 is LNHNV and CDR2 YYDKDF (reference sequence). V lost 7 bases, J lost 3 bases, and 17 bases lay in between. The CDR3 is 15 residues long. The CDR3 bases are TGTGCCACCACAACGGCAGGGATGGGAACAGATACGCAGTATTTT. It encodes CATTTAGMGTDTQYF.

The V and J genes are TRBV30 and TRBJ2-7, with a tentative D call TRBD1 (6 bases). Trimming removed 7 bases from V and 5 bases from J, with 18 bases in between. The CDR3 consists of 13 residues. CDR1 is GTSNPN, CDR2 SVGIG, per germline (reference sequence). Written as DNA, the CDR3 is TGTGCCTCCAGAAGCGTAGGGGACAACGAGCAGTACTTC. Translation gives CASRSVGDNEQYF.

The genes are TRBV30 and TRBJ2-6; 9 bases are a match to TRBD1. The CDR3 spans 16 residues. CDR1 GTSNPN and CDR2 SVGIG come from the germline V gene (reference sequence). The V segment lost 2 bases and the J segment 0 bases; nucleotides outside the gene matches: 2. In nucleotides, the CDR3 is TGTGCCTGGAGTAAGGGACAGGGCTCTGGGGCCAACGTCCTGACTTTC. This encodes CAWSKGQGSGANVLTF.

This chain links TRBV9 with TRBJ2-7, with 7 bases identical to TRBD2. Per the germline V gene, CDR1 is SGDLS and CDR2 is YYNGEE. V shed 2 bases and J 2 bases; nucleotides not matched to a gene: 4. This CDR3 region has 14 residues. CDR3 DNA sequence: TGTGCCAGCAGCGTTGGACTAGTCCCCTACGAGCAGTACTTC. Translated, it gives CASSVGLVPYEQYF.

This clone was detected many times. The chain links TRBV30 to TRBJ2-1; D assignment may be TRBD1 or TRBD2 (5 bases each). The CDR3 is made up of 12 amino acids. Germline lookup yields CDR1 GTSNPN and CDR2 SVGIG (reference sequence). With 1 base removed from V and 7 bases from J, the gap between germline ends came to 8 bases. CDR3 coding DNA: TGTGCCTGGAGTGACAGGAGGAATGAGCAGTTCTTC. It yields the protein CAWSDRRNEQFF.

V and J are TRBV4-3 and TRBJ1-2; the D is unclear. The CDR3 has 13 residues. Trimming shortened V by 1 base and J by 6 bases, and 9 bases separated the two germline ends. CDR1 is LGHNA, CDR2 YSLEER, per germline. For the CDR3, the DNA is TGCGCCAGCAGCCAAGGATCCGGGGATGGCTACACCTTC. Protein: CASSQGSGDGYTF.

This clone showed up just once. The rearrangement uses TRBV30 and TRBJ1-1, with D perhaps matching TRBD1 (5 bases). CDR3 length: 17 residues. The V gene's germline CDR1 is GTSNPN and CDR2 SVGIG (reference sequence). The V gene lost 2 bases and the J gene lost 4 bases, with 23 bases spanning the gap. In nucleotides, the CDR3 is TGTGCCTGGAGTCCCCTCGGGCGGGGGGTAAGCTTCACTGAAGCTTTCTTT. Translation: CAWSPLGRGVSFTEAFF. The full variable domain, completed using reference TRBV30 and TRBJ1-1, is SQTIHQWPATLVQPVGSPLSLECTVEGTSNPNLYWYRQAAGRGLQLLFYSVGIGQISSEVPQNLSASRPQDRQFILSSKKLLLSDSGFYLCAWSPLGRGVSFTEAFFGQGTRLTVV.

In this sample, this clone turned up a few times. The rearrangement links TRBV7-6 to TRBJ2-7; D is ambiguous. The V end lost 1 base, the J end lost 9 bases, and 16 bases lay between the germline ends. The CDR3 spans 14 residues. Germline loops: CDR1 SGHVS, CDR2 FNYEAQ. The CDR3: CASSLEVPGKAQYF. The DNA for the CDR3 is TGTGCCAGCAGCTTAGAGGTTCCCGGAAAGGCGCAGTACTTC. Drawing the rest from reference TRBV7-6 and TRBJ2-7, the complete variable domain is GAGVSQSPRYKVTKRGQDVALRCDPISGHVSLYWYRQALGQGPEFLTYFNYEAQQDKSGLPNDRFSAERPEGSISTLTIQRTEQRDSAMYRCASSLEVPGKAQYFGPGTRLTVT.

This chain uses TRBV19 with TRBJ1-6; no reliable D call. The CDR3 covers 11 residues. V was cut by 6 bases and J by 9 bases, with 6 bases left in between. Germline V lookup: CDR1 LNHDA, CDR2 SQIVND (reference sequence). In DNA form, the CDR3 reads TGTGCCAGTAGGCGGCTTTCACCCCTCCACTTT. This encodes CASRRLSPLHF.

J is TRBJ1-5 and V is TRBV7-8; D not certain. The CDR3 sequence is 14 residues long. Germline loops: CDR1 SGHVS, CDR2 FQNEAQ. V was trimmed by 1 base and J by 1 base, leaving 5 bases between them. CDR3 sequence (DNA): TGTGCCAGCAGCTTAGATTACAGCAATCAGCCCCAGCATTTT. It encodes CASSLDYSNQPQHF. Supplemented by reference TRBV7-8 and TRBJ1-5, the full variable domain reads GAGVSQSPRYKVAKRGQDVALRCDPISGHVSLFWYQQALGQGPEFLTYFQNEAQLDKSGLPSDRFFAERPEGSVSTLKIQRTQQEDSAVYLCASSLDYSNQPQHFGDGTRLSIL.

The genes are TRBV7-2 and TRBJ2-3; 9 bases match TRBD2. Germline loops: CDR1 SGHTA, CDR2 FQGNSA. The CDR3 runs 17 residues. Trimming cost V 5 bases and J 6 bases; bases outside gene matches: 15. The DNA for the CDR3 is TGTGCCAGCAGCCTGGAGTTGGCGGGGGGGCCGGGGGATACGCAGTATTTT. Its protein product is CASSLELAGGPGDTQYF.

This clone was seen more than once but under ten times. This chain joins TRBV29-1 and TRBJ2-7; either TRBD1 or TRBD2 may supply D (5 bases each). Germline V lookup: CDR1 SQVTM, CDR2 ANQGSEA. The CDR3 is 11 amino acids. V was trimmed by 6 bases and J by 3 bases, leaving 9 bases between them. The CDR3 region is CSVGEYYEQYF. CDR3 nucleotides: TGCAGCGTGGGGGAATACTACGAGCAGTACTTC.

The chain is built from TRBV21-1 and TRBJ2-1; the table names TRBD2, a call not compared with the DNA. TRBV21-1 represents a pseudogene. This CDR3 spans 14 amino acids. Here the CDR3 reads CASSKGPSGDEQFF. Here the CDR3 DNA reads TGTGCCAGCAGCAAAGGCCCTAGCGGGGATGAGCAGTTCTTC.

This clone was seen just once. This sequence joins TRBV7-2 and TRBJ2-5; D is uncertain. This CDR3 is 13 amino acids long. Germline V CDR1 and CDR2: SGHTA, FQGNSA. V was cut by 0 bases and J by 6 bases, with 8 bases left in between. Written as DNA, the CDR3 is TGTGCCAGCAGCTTAGCGGGTGTCCAGACCCAGTACTTC. It is translated as CASSLAGVQTQYF.

The V gene is TRBV2, the J gene TRBJ2-5, with TRBD1 as a possible D gene (5 bases). The germline V and J ends were trimmed by 5 bases and 5 bases, with 6 bases remaining between them. This CDR3 has 11 residues. Germline V gives CDR1 SNHLY, CDR2 FYNNEI. In DNA, the CDR3 is TGTGCCAGCAGTTCAGGGGAGACCCAGTACTTC. It translates to CASSSGETQYF.

The chain links TRBV4-1 to TRBJ2-1, with D possibly being TRBD1 or TRBD2 (5 bases each). The CDR3 totals 16 residues. The ends were cut back, 0 bases at V and 7 bases at J, with 16 bases in the middle. The germline V gene encodes CDR1 MGHRA and CDR2 YSYEKL. DNA for the CDR3: TGCGCCAGCAGCCAAGATGAGGTAAGGGGACGGAATGAGCAGTTCTTC. This gives the protein CASSQDEVRGRNEQFF.

This chain links TRBV9 with TRBJ1-6; 8 positions match TRBD1. V shed 1 base, J shed 8 bases, and the junction held 5 bases outside the gene matches. Germline CDR1 and CDR2: SGDLS and YYNGEE. The CDR3 has 15 amino acids. DNA of the CDR3: TGTGCCAGCAGCGTATTTGAGACAGGGGATTCACCCCTCCACTTT. This translates into CASSVFETGDSPLHF.

This clone was observed a handful of times. The gene calls are TRBV29-1 and TRBJ2-2, with D possibly being TRBD1 (6 bases). Germline V gene lookup returns CDR1 SQVTM and CDR2 ANQGSEA. V lost 4 bases to trimming and J lost 5 bases, with 11 bases between them. The CDR3 spans 13 residues. The CDR3 sequence is CSVVQGRTGELFF. For the CDR3, the DNA is TGCAGCGTTGTTCAGGGGCGAACCGGGGAGCTGTTTTTT.

The V call is TRBV25-1, the J call TRBJ2-3, with D perhaps given as TRBD1 or TRBD2 (6 bases each). This CDR3 spans 15 amino acids. Germline V gene sequence: CDR1 MGHDK, CDR2 SYGVNS. With 1 base removed from V and 6 bases from J, the gap between germline ends came to 14 bases. The CDR3 coding sequence is TGTGCCAGCAGTGAATTAGACGGGGGCCGCGATACGCAGTATTTT. It encodes CASSELDGGRDTQYF. Using reference TRBV25-1 and TRBJ2-3 for the parts outside the CDR3, the full variable domain is EADIYQTPRYLVIGTGKKITLECSQTMGHDKMYWYQQDPGMELHLIHYSYGVNSTEKGDLSSESTVSRIRTEHFPLTLESARPSHTSQYLCASSELDGGRDTQYFGPGTRLTVL.

This rearrangement joins TRBV4-2 to TRBJ2-3; 9 nucleotides line up with TRBD2. The CDR3 spans 16 residues. Germline lookup yields CDR1 LGHNA and CDR2 YNFKEQ. V lost 1 base and J lost 7; bases outside the gene matches: 9. Written as DNA, the CDR3 is TGTGCCAGCAGCCAAGGGCTAGCGGGGAGTTTGAATACGCAGTATTTT. Amino acids: CASSQGLAGSLNTQYF.

The chain uses TRBV4-3 and TRBJ2-1; D remains unclear. This CDR3 contains 14 residues. V gave up 0 bases and J gave up 5 bases, with 8 bases separating them. The germline CDR1 and CDR2 sequences are LGHNA and YSLEER. The CDR3 bases are TGCGCCAGCAGCCAAGAATTAACCGACAATGAGCAGTTCTTC. It codes for CASSQELTDNEQFF.

This chain links TRBV29-1 with TRBJ2-3, with 8 bases lining up with TRBD1. Germline CDR1 SQVTM, CDR2 ANQGSEA. Losses at the gene ends were 7 bases for V and 2 bases for J; bases not matched to a gene: 5. This CDR3 comprises 13 residues. This CDR3 is CSGTGRFTDTQYF. The CDR3 nucleotides are TGCAGCGGGACAGGGCGATTCACAGATACGCAGTATTTT.

The chain employs TRBV15 and TRBJ2-3, with D unresolved. Trimming stripped 0 bases from V and 5 bases from J, with 6 bases between. This CDR3 has 13 residues. Germline V gene sequence: CDR1 LNHNV, CDR2 YYDKDF (reference sequence). The CDR3 protein is CATSRDTKDTQYF. CDR3 bases: TGTGCCACCAGCAGAGATACGAAAGATACGCAGTATTTT.

CDR3 sequence reads: CSVAQGSEQYF. As DNA, the CDR3 is TGCAGCGTTGCACAGGGCAGCGAGCAGTACTTC. The chain uses TRBV29-1 and TRBJ2-7; weak D call: TRBD1 (6 bases). The V gene lost 4 bases and the J gene lost 6 bases, with 10 bases spanning the gap. This CDR3 contains 11 residues. Germline assignment: CDR1 SQVTM and CDR2 ANQGSEA.